This T cell receptor (beta chain) stems from a study of blood T cell repertoires in COVID-19. Study-wide context: COVID-19 samples, acute and convalescent, were from the United States, Italy and Spain. In each case, the material was cDNA or gDNA derived from T cells, B-cell-depleted T cells, or PBMCs.

In the study's own analysis: By means of reference gene primer amplification, nucleated cell counts were estimated. Profiled with immunoSEQ multiplex PCR; TCRdb holds only in-frame clones, not every one. From that table come the V and J calls and clone size; the DNA was used to work out D and trimming. The sample contains tens of thousands of clones, roughly 80% of which appear only once. This clone was seen a handful of times. The CDR3 is 13 amino acids. V was cut by 6 bases and J by 2 bases, with 10 bases left in between. The germline gives CDR1 LNHDA, CDR2 SQIVND (reference sequence). The chain is built from TRBV19 and TRBJ1-2, with D possibly matching TRBD1 (6 bases). Sequencing used peripheral blood. The clonotype originates from a human donor in a cohort sampled during active COVID-19. CDR3 sequence (DNA): TGTGCCAGTAGGGACAGATCCAACTATGGCTACACCTTC. Its translation is CASRDRSNYGYTF.